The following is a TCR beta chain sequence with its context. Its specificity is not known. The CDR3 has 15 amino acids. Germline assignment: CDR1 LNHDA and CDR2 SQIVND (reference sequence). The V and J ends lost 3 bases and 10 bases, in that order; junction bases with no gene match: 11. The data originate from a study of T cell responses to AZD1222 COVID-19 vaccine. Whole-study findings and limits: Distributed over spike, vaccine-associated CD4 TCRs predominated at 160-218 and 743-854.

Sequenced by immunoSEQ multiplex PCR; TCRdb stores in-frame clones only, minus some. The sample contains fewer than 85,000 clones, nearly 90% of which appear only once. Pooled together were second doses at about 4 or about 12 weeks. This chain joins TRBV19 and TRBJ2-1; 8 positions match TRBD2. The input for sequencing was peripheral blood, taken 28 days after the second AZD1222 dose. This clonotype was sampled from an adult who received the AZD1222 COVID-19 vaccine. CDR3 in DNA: TGTGCCAGTAGTATGGGGCTAGCGGGCGGTGGGGAGCAGTTCTTC. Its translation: CASSMGLAGGGEQFF.